This is a list of T cell receptor beta chains from one sample in a study of blood T cell repertoires in COVID-19. TCRdb's table, derived via immunoSEQ multiplex PCR, lists solely in-frame clones and lacks some. Of approximately 260,000 clones in the sample, 85% to 90% were seen once. Sequencing input: peripheral blood. The origin of the receptors is a woman between 40 and 50 years old with acute or convalescent COVID-19. CDR3s include the opening cysteine and the closing phenylalanine or tryptophan. The D gene is left open where the match is weak. Size is omitted from some rows. Given values are once, few, many or a class for expanded clones.

clone_size | d_call | j_call | v_call | cdr3_length | cdr3_nt | cdr3_aa
. | . | TRBJ1-4 | TRBV19 | 17 | TGTGCCAGTAGGACGCCTAGACAGGCTGCAACTAATGAAAAACTGTTTTTT | CASRTPRQAATNEKLFF
. | . | TRBJ1-1 | TRBV7-6 | 13 | TGTGCCAGCAGCCCCGGACATATCACTGAAGCTTTCTTT | CASSPGHITEAFF
. | TRBD1 | TRBJ1-1 | TRBV11-2 | 14 | TGTGCCAGCAGCTACTCAGGGGGCAACACTGAAGCTTTCTTT | CASSYSGGNTEAFF
. | . | TRBJ1-4 | TRBV11-2 | 14 | TGTGCCAGCAGCCTCGGAGGGGTACGAGAAAAACTGTTTTTT | CASSLGGVREKLFF
. | TRBD1 | TRBJ1-2 | TRBV7-9 | 18 | TGTGCCAGCAGCTCCCCCCGCCTTAAGACAGGGAGTTTCTATGGCTACACCTTC | CASSSPRLKTGSFYGYTF
. | TRBD2 | TRBJ2-1 | TRBV11-2 | 19 | TGTGCCAGCAGCCCCCGTTGGCTAGCGGGGGGGAGTTCCTACAATGAGCAGTTCTTC | CASSPRWLAGGSSYNEQFF
. | TRBD1 | TRBJ1-3 | TRBV2 | 14 | TGTGCCAGCAGACTAACAGGGGCTGGAAACACCATATATTTT | CASRLTGAGNTIYF
few | TRBD2 | TRBJ2-3 | TRBV5-5 | 19 | TGTGCCAGCAGCCTTAGATCGGGGGCTAGCGGGGGCCGCACAGATACGCAGTATTTT | CASSLRSGASGGRTDTQYF
. | TRBD2 | TRBJ2-3 | TRBV4-2 | 19 | TGTGCCAGCAGCCAGGGAACTAGCGGGGGGAGCGGCGTAGCAGATACGCAGTATTTT | CASSQGTSGGSGVADTQYF
. | TRBD1 | TRBJ1-1 | TRBV19 | 14 | TGTGCCAGTAAATACAGGGGTTTCAACACTGAAGCTTTCTTT | CASKYRGFNTEAFF
once | . | TRBJ1-2 | TRBV19 | 13 | TGTGCCAGTCCCCAGCGGGCAGGGCATGGCTACACCTTC | CASPQRAGHGYTF
. | . | TRBJ2-5 | TRBV5-6 | 13 | TGTGCCAGCAGCTTGGTGTCAGGGGAGACCCAGTACTTC | CASSLVSGETQYF
. | . | TRBJ1-1 | TRBV7-2 | 13 | TGTGCCAGCAGCTTTCGGTCCGCAGGTGAAGCTTTCTTT | CASSFRSAGEAFF
. | . | TRBJ2-1 | TRBV5-5 | 13 | TGTGCCAGCAGCCTGGGAGTGGACAATGAGCAGTTCTTC | CASSLGVDNEQFF
. | . | TRBJ2-5 | TRBV2 | 14 | TGTGCCAGCAGTGAAGTCTTAGGGGCTCAGACCCAGTACTTC | CASSEVLGAQTQYF
. | . | TRBJ1-2 | TRBV2 | 12 | TGTGCCAGCAGAGCGCAGGGTGGCGGCTACACCTTC | CASRAQGGGYTF
. | . | TRBJ1-2 | TRBV24-1 | 14 | TGTGCCACCAGTGATCACCGGACAAACTATGGCTACACCTTC | CATSDHRTNYGYTF
. | . | TRBJ1-1 | TRBV25-1 | 14 | TGTGCCAGCAGTGAACCAGGCCCGACGTCTGAAGCTTTCTTT | CASSEPGPTSEAFF
. | . | TRBJ2-3 | TRBV5-4 | 16 | TGTGCCAGCAGCTCCCCCCGGGAGGGGGCCCCAGATACGCAGTATTTT | CASSSPREGAPDTQYF
. | . | TRBJ1-4 | TRBV5-1 | 13 | TGCGCCAGCAGCTTGACGGGTGGTGAAAAACTGTTTTTT | CASSLTGGEKLFF
. | TRBD1 | TRBJ1-1 | TRBV10-1 | 15 | TGCGCCAGCAGTCAAGGACAGGGGATGGGCGCTGAAGCTTTCTTT | CASSQGQGMGAEAFF
. | . | TRBJ1-2 | TRBV2 | 13 | TGTGCCAGCAGTCCACGGACACTTTATGGCTACACCTTC | CASSPRTLYGYTF
. | . | TRBJ1-1 | TRBV21-1 | 17 | TGTGCCAGCAGCAAAGATAGCGCTCATACGTTGAACACTGAAGCTTTCTTT | CASSKDSAHTLNTEAFF
once | TRBD1 | TRBJ1-2 | TRBV5-1 | 14 | TGCGCCAGTACCAGGACAGGGGGAGATGATGGCTACACCTTC | CASTRTGGDDGYTF
. | . | TRBJ2-6 | TRBV2 | 19 | TGTGCCAGCAGTGGAGACCAACCGGGACAACACTCTGGGGCCAACGTCCTGACTTTC | CASSGDQPGQHSGANVLTF
. | . | TRBJ1-2 | TRBV9 | 17 | TGTGCCAGCAGCGTAGATCTGCAGGGGAGTTCAAACTATGGCTACACCTTC | CASSVDLQGSSNYGYTF
. | TRBD1 | TRBJ1-1 | TRBV19 | 15 | TGTGCCAGTAGTGCCCGGGACAGAATGAACACTGAAGCTTTCTTT | CASSARDRMNTEAFF
. | . | TRBJ2-5 | TRBV18 | 12 | TGTGCCAGCCGCGTCAGGGAAGAGACCCAGTACTTC | CASRVREETQYF
once | TRBD2 | TRBJ2-5 | TRBV5-5 | 12 | TGTGCCAGCAGCTTGCGAGGGACTAGCGGGAACTTC | CASSLRGTSGNF
. | TRBD1 | TRBJ1-4 | TRBV19 | 15 | TGTGCCAGTAGCCTAGGACAGGGAGCTAATGAAAAACTGTTTTTT | CASSLGQGANEKLFF
once | . | TRBJ1-5 | TRBV5-8 | 14 | TGTGCCAGCAGCTCGGGGGGGGGATCCCAGCCCCAGCATTTT | CASSSGGGSQPQHF
. | TRBD1 | TRBJ1-1 | TRBV28 | 15 | TGTGCCAGCAGTTACCGGACAGGGACGGACACTGAAGCTTTCTTT | CASSYRTGTDTEAFF
. | . | TRBJ1-3 | TRBV5-6 | 16 | TGTGCCAGCAGCTACTGGGGGGGCGCCCCTGGAAACACCATATATTTT | CASSYWGGAPGNTIYF
. | TRBD1 | TRBJ1-2 | TRBV19 | 15 | TGTGCCAGTAGTATTAGTGGGGACAGGAACTATGGCTACACCTTC | CASSISGDRNYGYTF
. | TRBD2 | TRBJ2-5 | TRBV6-5 | 16 | TGTGCCAGCAGTAACTGGGGCGGGGGACGCGAAGAGACCCAGTACTTC | CASSNWGGGREETQYF
few | . | TRBJ1-2 | TRBV27 | 13 | TGTGCCAGCAGTTTATTAGGGGCTAACGGCTACACCTTC | CASSLLGANGYTF
. | . | TRBJ1-2 | TRBV9 | 17 | TGTGCCAGCAGCGTAGTCGAGGGAGGGATAGGTGACTATGGCTACACCTTC | CASSVVEGGIGDYGYTF
. | . | TRBJ2-3 | TRBV4-1 | 15 | TGCGCCAGCAGCCAACAGGGGACCCCTACAGATACGCAGTATTTT | CASSQQGTPTDTQYF
. | . | TRBJ1-3 | TRBV5-1 | 13 | TGCGCCAGCAGCTTGGAACACAAAAACACCATATATTTT | CASSLEHKNTIYF
. | . | TRBJ2-5 | TRBV10-3 | 15 | TGTGCCATCAGTGTGGGGGGGGCAATCAAAGAGACCCAGTACTTC | CAISVGGAIKETQYF
once | TRBD2 | TRBJ2-3 | TRBV6-5 | 15 | TGTGCCAGCAGTTTAGCGGGGAGGATCACAGATACGCAGTATTTT | CASSLAGRITDTQYF
. | TRBD2 | TRBJ2-2 | TRBV18 | 16 | TGTGCCAGCTCACCAAAAGCGGGGTCCGGGACCGGGGAGCTGTTTTTT | CASSPKAGSGTGELFF
. | . | TRBJ1-2 | TRBV5-5 | 17 | TGTGCCAGCAGCTTGATCCCCGCCGGGCAGGGGAGCTATGGCTACACCTTC | CASSLIPAGQGSYGYTF
. | . | TRBJ2-3 | TRBV11-2 | 15 | TGTGCCAGCAGCCTCTTCGGCGGGGAAACAGATACGCAGTATTTT | CASSLFGGETDTQYF
once | . | TRBJ2-1 | TRBV11-2 | 13 | TGTGCCAGCAGCACGGACACCTACAATGAGCAGTTCTTC | CASSTDTYNEQFF
. | . | TRBJ2-5 | TRBV11-2 | 16 | TGTGCCAGCAGCCGAGGGTCGTCGATCGACCAAGAGACCCAGTACTTC | CASSRGSSIDQETQYF
. | . | TRBJ1-4 | TRBV2 | 12 | TGTGCCAGCAGTCGACTTAATGAAAAACTGTTTTTT | CASSRLNEKLFF
. | . | TRBJ1-1 | TRBV9 | 13 | TGTGCCAGCAGCGCTAGGGAGGGGTCTGAAGCTTTCTTT | CASSAREGSEAFF
. | TRBD1 | TRBJ1-2 | TRBV19 | 20 | TGTGCCAGTAGTAGGGGTCAGGGGGCTTATCGGAGGATAAAAGACTATGGCTACACCTTC | CASSRGQGAYRRIKDYGYTF
once | . | TRBJ1-1 | TRBV4-2 | 14 | TGTGCCAGCAGCTTACAGGGAAGAATGACTGAAGCTTTCTTT | CASSLQGRMTEAFF